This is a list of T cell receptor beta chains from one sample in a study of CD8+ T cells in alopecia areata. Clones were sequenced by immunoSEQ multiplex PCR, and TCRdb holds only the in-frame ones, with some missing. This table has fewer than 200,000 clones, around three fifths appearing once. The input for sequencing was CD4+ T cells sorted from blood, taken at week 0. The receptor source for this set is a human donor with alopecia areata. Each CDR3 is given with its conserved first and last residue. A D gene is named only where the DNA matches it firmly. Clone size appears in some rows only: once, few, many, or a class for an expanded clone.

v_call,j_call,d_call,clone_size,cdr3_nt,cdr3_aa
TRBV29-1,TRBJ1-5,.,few,TGCAGCGTTGGAGGGGGTAGCAATCAGCCCCAGCATTTT,CSVGGGSNQPQHF
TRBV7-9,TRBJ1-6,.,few,TGTGCCAGCAGCCCCACAGGGAATTCACCCCTCCACTTT,CASSPTGNSPLHF
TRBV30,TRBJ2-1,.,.,TGTGCCTGGAGTGTACAACAGCTTAATGAGCAGTTCTTC,CAWSVQQLNEQFF
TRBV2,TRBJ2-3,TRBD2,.,TGTGCCAGCAGAGAGGGTAGCGGGGGGGCCACAGATACGCAGTATTTT,CASREGSGGATDTQYF
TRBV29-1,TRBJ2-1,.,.,TGCAGCGTTTCGGGCGGGGTGGCCGGGGGCTACAATGAGCAGTTCTTC,CSVSGGVAGGYNEQFF
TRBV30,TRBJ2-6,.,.,TGTGCCTGGGACTCTGGGGCCAACGTCCTGACTTTC,CAWDSGANVLTF
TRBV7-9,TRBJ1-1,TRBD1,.,TGTGCCGCTCGGGGGGGACAGGGAACAGCTTTCTTT,CAARGGQGTAFF
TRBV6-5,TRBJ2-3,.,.,TGTGCCAGCAGTACGAGGGTCACAGATACGCAGTATTTT,CASSTRVTDTQYF
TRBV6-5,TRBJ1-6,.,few,TGTGCCAGCAGTTACTCGAAAGGGTTCTCACCCCTCCACTTT,CASSYSKGFSPLHF
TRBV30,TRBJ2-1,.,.,TGTGCCTTGGCGGGTTTTGCCCACAATGAGCAGTTCTTC,CALAGFAHNEQFF
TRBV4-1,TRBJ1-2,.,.,TGCGCTTACCGGGCACCCGGAGAGGACTATGGCTACACCTTC,CAYRAPGEDYGYTF
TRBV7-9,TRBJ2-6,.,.,TGTGCCAGCAGCTTAGACAGAAGGGAGAACGTCCTGACTTTC,CASSLDRRENVLTF
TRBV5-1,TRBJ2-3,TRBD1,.,TGCGCCAGCAGCGTTTATGGGACAGGCGCTGGGACAGATACGCAGTATTTT,CASSVYGTGAGTDTQYF
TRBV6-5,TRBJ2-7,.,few,TGTGCCAGCTGGGGCGGGGCCTCCTACGAGCAGTACTTC,CASWGGASYEQYF
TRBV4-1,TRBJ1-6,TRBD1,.,TGCGCCAGCAGCTCTCACGCGAAGTCCGGGACAGGGGTTTCACCCCTCCACTTT,CASSSHAKSGTGVSPLHF
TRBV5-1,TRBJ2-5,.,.,TGCGCCAGCAGCTTAGGGGTGGAGACCCAGTACTTC,CASSLGVETQYF
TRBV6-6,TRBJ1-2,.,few,TGTGCCAGCAGAATCACAGGGAACTATGGCTACACCTTC,CASRITGNYGYTF
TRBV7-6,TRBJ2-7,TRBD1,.,TGTGCCAGCAGCTTGGACAGGGGCCCCTACGAGCAGTACTTC,CASSLDRGPYEQYF
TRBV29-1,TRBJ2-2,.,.,TGCAGCGTTGGGGGTGAAGGGAACGGGGAGCTGTTTTTT,CSVGGEGNGELFF
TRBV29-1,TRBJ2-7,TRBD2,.,TGCAGCGTTGGAGGACTAGCGGCCTACGAGCAGTACTTC,CSVGGLAAYEQYF
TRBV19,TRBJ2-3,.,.,TGTGCCAGTAGTATGAGGGGCACAGATACGCAGTATTTT,CASSMRGTDTQYF
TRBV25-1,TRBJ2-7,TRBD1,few,TGTGCCAGCAGTGAATCCGGGTCGACAGGGCACTACGAGCAGTACTTC,CASSESGSTGHYEQYF
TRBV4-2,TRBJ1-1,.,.,TGTGCCAGCAGCCAAGCGGGCTCTACGGACACTGAAGCTTTCTTT,CASSQAGSTDTEAFF
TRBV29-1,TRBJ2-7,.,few,TGCAGCTTCCTTGGGACCCCGGGGGAGCAGTACTTC,CSFLGTPGEQYF
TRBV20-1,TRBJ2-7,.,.,TGCAGTGCTAGAGTACACTACGAGCAGTACTTC,CSARVHYEQYF
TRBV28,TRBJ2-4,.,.,TGTGCCAGCAGTTTCTTCCAGGCCAAAAACATTCAGTACTTC,CASSFFQAKNIQYF
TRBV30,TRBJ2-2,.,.,TGTGCCTGGAGTGTACCCGCCCCCAGCACCGGGGAGCTGTTTTTT,CAWSVPAPSTGELFF
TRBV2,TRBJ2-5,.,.,TGTGCCAGCAGTGACCTCTTGTTGGGAGCACAAGAGACCCAGTACTTC,CASSDLLLGAQETQYF
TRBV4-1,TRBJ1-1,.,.,TGCGCCAGCAGCCAAGTTGTAGGTCTGACTGAAGCTTTCTTT,CASSQVVGLTEAFF
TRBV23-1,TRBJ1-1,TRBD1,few,TGCGCCAGCAGGGGCGGGACAGAGAACACTGAAGCTTTCTTT,CASRGGTENTEAFF
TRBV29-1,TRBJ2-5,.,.,TGCAGCGTTCGAGGAGTTGTGATACAAGAGACCCAGTACTTC,CSVRGVVIQETQYF
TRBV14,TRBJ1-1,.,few,TGTGCCAGCAGCCAAGTTCAGGGTGTCTCTGAAGCTTTCTTT,CASSQVQGVSEAFF
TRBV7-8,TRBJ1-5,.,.,TGTGCCAGCAGCTTTGATGACCGAGCGGTGCAGCCCCAGCATTTT,CASSFDDRAVQPQHF
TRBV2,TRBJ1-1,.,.,TGTGCCAGCAGTGACAGAGAAGCTTTCTTT,CASSDREAFF
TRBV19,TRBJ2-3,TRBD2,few,TGTGCCAGTAGTATCGCTAGCGGGGGCAGCACAGATACGCAGTATTTT,CASSIASGGSTDTQYF
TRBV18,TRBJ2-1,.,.,TGTGCCAGCTCACCTGGCCCCAGCTCCTACAATGAGCAGTTCTTC,CASSPGPSSYNEQFF
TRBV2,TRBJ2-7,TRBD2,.,TGTGCCAGCCAGCGGGACTCGCAGAAGCAGTACTTC,CASQRDSQKQYF
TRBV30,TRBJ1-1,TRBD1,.,TGTGCCGAGACAGGGAGTGGCACTGAAGCTTTCTTT,CAETGSGTEAFF
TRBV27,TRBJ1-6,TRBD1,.,TGTGCCAGCAGACAACCGACAGGGCACTATTCACCCCTCCACTTT,CASRQPTGHYSPLHF
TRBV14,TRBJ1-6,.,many,TGTGCCAGCAGCCAAGTGGAGGGTAATTCACCCCTCCACTTT,CASSQVEGNSPLHF
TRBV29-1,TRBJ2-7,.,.,.,CSVGPGQNYEQYF
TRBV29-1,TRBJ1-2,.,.,TGCAGCGCTCACCTTGAGGACCTCTATGGCTACACCTTC,CSAHLEDLYGYTF
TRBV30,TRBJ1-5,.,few,TGTGCCTGGAGTGGCAGCAATCAGCCCCAGCATTTT,CAWSGSNQPQHF
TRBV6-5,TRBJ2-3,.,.,TGTGCCAGCAGTCCGGGGCCCAGCCAGTATTTT,CASSPGPSQYF
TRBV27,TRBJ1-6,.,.,TGTGCCAGCAGTCCTCCCCGCCCTAATTCACCCCTCCACTTT,CASSPPRPNSPLHF
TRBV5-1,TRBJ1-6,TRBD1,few,TGCGCCAGCAGCTGGGGACAGGGAAACGGTTCACCCCTCCACTTT,CASSWGQGNGSPLHF
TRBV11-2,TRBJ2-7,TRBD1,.,TGTGCCAGCAGCACCGGGACAGCCTACGAGCAGTACTTC,CASSTGTAYEQYF
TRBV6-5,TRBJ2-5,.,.,TGTGCCAGCAGTTACGGCAGGGGTCAAATTGGGACCCAGTACTTC,CASSYGRGQIGTQYF
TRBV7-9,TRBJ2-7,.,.,TGTGCCAGCAGCTTAGATCTTCTTCAGCAGTACTTC,CASSLDLLQQYF
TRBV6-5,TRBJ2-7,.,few,TGTGCCAGCAGACAGAATCAGGGAGCCTTTTACGAGCAGTACTTC,CASRQNQGAFYEQYF
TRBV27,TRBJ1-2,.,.,TGTGCCAGCAGTCCCCGGGACAAGGGCCACCATGGCTACACCTTC,CASSPRDKGHHGYTF
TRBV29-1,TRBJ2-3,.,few,TGCAGCGTTGAATTGGGGGGCACAGATACGCAGTATTTT,CSVELGGTDTQYF
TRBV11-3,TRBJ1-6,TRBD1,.,TGTGCCAGCAGCCGGGGACAGGAAAGAAATTCACCCCTCCACTTT,CASSRGQERNSPLHF